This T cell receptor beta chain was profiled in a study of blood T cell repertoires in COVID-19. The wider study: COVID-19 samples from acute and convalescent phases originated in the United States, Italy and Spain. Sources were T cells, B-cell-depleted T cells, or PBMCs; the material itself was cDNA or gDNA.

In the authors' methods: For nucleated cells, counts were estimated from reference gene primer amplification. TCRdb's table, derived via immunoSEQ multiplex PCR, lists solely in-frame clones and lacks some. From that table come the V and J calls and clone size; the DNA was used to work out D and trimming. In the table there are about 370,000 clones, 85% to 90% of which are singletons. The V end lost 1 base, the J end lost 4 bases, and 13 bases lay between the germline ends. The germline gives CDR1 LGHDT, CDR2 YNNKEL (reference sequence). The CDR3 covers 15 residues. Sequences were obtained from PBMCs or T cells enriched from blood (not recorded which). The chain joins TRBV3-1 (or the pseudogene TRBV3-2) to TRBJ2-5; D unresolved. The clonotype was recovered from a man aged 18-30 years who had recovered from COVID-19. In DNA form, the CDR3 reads TGTGCCAGCAGCCAAGTAGGATCTACGGGAGAGACCCAGTACTTC. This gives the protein CASSQVGSTGETQYF.